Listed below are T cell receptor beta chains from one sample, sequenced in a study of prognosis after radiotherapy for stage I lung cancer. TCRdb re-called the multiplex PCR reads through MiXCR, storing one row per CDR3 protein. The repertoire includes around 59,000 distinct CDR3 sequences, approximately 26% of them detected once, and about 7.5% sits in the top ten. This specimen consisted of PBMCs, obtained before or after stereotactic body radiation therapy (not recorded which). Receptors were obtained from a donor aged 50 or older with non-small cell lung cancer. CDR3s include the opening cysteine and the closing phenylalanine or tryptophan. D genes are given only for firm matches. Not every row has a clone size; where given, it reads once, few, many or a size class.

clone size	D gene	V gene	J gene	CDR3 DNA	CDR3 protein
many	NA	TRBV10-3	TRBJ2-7	TGTGCCATCAGGGCGGAGGGGATCTCCTACGAGCAGTACTTC	CAIRAEGISYEQYF
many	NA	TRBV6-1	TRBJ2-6	TGTGCCAGCAGTGAAGCCCCTGGGGCCAACGTCCTGACTTTC	CASSEAPGANVLTF
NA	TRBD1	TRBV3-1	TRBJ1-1	TGTGCCAGCACCCCCTACAGGGGTCCCACTGAAGCTTTCTTT	CASTPYRGPTEAFF
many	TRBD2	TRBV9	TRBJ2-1	TGTGCCAGCAGCCTGGGGGGGACTATCAATGAGCAGTTCTTC	CASSLGGTINEQFF
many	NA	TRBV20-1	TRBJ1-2	TGCAGTGCTCCGCGCGGGGGAACCCCCTATGGCTACACCTTC	CSAPRGGTPYGYTF
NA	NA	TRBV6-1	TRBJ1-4	TGTGCCAGCGGCCTGACCGACGGGGGCTCCCGACTGTTTTTT	CASGLTDGGSRLFF
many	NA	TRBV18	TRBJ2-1	TGTGCCAGCTCCCCGCCCGGGGGGCTCTACAATGAGCAGTTCTTC	CASSPPGGLYNEQFF
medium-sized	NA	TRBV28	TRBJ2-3	TGTGCCAGCAGATTACCAAGCGGTCATACGCAGTATTTT	CASRLPSGHTQYF
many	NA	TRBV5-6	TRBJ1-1	TGTGCCAGCAGCCCCGAGAAGGGGGTTTCTCGCACTGAAGCTTTCTTT	CASSPEKGVSRTEAFF
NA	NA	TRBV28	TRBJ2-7	TGTGCCAGCAGTTTTCCCCTGACTAGAGGGGTGCTAAACTCCTACGAGCAGTACTTC	CASSFPLTRGVLNSYEQYF
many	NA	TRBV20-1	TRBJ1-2	TGCAGTGCCCCTACGGCCCGTGGCTACACCTTC	CSAPTARGYTF
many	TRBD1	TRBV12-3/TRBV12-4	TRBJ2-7	TGTGCCAGCAGCAACCGGGACAGGATCTACTACGAGCAGTACTTC	CASSNRDRIYYEQYF
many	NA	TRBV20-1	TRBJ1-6	TGCAGTGCTAGAGATGAACGTAAAATATCGAATTCACCCCTCCACTTT	CSARDERKISNSPLHF
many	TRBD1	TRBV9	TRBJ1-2	TGTGCCAGCAGCGTAGCTCAGGGGGAAGGCTACACCTTC	CASSVAQGEGYTF
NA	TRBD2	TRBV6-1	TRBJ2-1	TGTGCCAGCAACCCCGTACTAGCGGTGGGCCGTAGTCTCTACAATGAGCAGTTCTTC	CASNPVLAVGRSLYNEQFF
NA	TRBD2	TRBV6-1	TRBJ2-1	TGTGCAAGCAGTGAATACGCGGGGGGCTACAATGAGAAGTTCTTC	CASSEYAGGYNEKFF
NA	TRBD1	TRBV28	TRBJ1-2	TGTGCCAGCAGAGCCCACGGGACAGATCGGAGGGCAGGCTACACCTTC	CASRAHGTDRRAGYTF
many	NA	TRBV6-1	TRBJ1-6	TGTGCCAGCAGTGACAGGGGCGACTATAATTCACCCCTCCACTTT	CASSDRGDYNSPLHF
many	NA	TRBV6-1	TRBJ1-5	TGTGCCAGCAGCCCTACCGTGCAGCCCCAGCATTTT	CASSPTVQPQHF
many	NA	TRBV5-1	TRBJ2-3	TGCGCCAGCAGCTTGGGGGGGTTGGGCACAGATACGCAGTATTTT	CASSLGGLGTDTQYF
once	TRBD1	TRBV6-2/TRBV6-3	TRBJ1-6	TGTGCCAGCATTGAGGGACAGTTTAATTCACCCCTCCACTTT	CASIEGQFNSPLHF
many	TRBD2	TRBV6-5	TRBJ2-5	TGTGCCAGCAGTTACTCCCTAGCGGGAGGGAGAGAGACCCAGTACTTC	CASSYSLAGGRETQYF
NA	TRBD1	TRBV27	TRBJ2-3	TGTGCCAGCACCCCGAGACAGGGGGGGAAAAGAGGTACGCAGTATTTT	CASTPRQGGKRGTQYF
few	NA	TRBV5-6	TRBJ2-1	TGTGCCAGCAGCTTTGGCCTAGCCTACAATGAGCAGTTCTTC	CASSFGLAYNEQFF
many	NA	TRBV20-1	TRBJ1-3	TGCAGTGCTAGAGAAGGGGGAACTGGAAACACCATATATTTT	CSAREGGTGNTIYF
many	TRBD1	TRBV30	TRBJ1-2	TGTGCCTGGAGTGTATGGGACAGACATGGCTACACCTTC	CAWSVWDRHGYTF